A selection of T cell receptor beta chains follows, all from one sample in a study of Tregs in tolerant kidney transplant recipients. No antigen has been assigned to these receptors. Assay: immunoSEQ multiplex PCR; the TCRdb copy retains only in-frame clones and omits some. The sample carries 35,000 to 50,000 clones, about 95% recorded once. The specimen sequenced was Tregs from blood cultured with allogeneic cells. The receptors were sampled from a human donor in good health. The CDR3 runs from the conserved cysteine through the conserved F or W. Each record gives: V gene, clone size, J gene, D gene, CDR3 protein, CDR3 DNA. A D gene is named only where the DNA matches it firmly. Some rows mark clone size as missing; the rest say once, few, many or name a class of expanded clone.

V: TRBV2
size: NA
J: TRBJ2-1
D: NA
CDR3: CASSATGFPLF
DNA: TGTGCCAGCAGTGCAACAGGGTTTCCGCTCTTC

V: TRBV2
size: once
J: TRBJ1-1
D: NA
CDR3: CASSGVRNTEAFF
DNA: TGTGCCAGCAGTGGTGTCAGGAACACTGAAGCTTTCTTT

V: TRBV5-1
size: once
J: TRBJ2-7
D: NA
CDR3: CASSLDGNSYEQYF
DNA: TGCGCCAGCAGCTTGGACGGGAACTCCTACGAGCAGTACTTC

V: TRBV2
size: NA
J: TRBJ2-7
D: NA
CDR3: CASSEWGMDYEQYF
DNA: TGTGCCAGCAGTGAATGGGGGATGGACTACGAGCAGTACTTC

V: TRBV7-8
size: once
J: TRBJ1-4
D: NA
CDR3: CASSSAGREGEKLFF
DNA: TGTGCCAGCAGTTCCGCAGGTAGAGAGGGGGAAAAACTGTTTTTT

V: TRBV11-2
size: NA
J: TRBJ2-3
D: NA
CDR3: CASSVFLASRTDTQYF
DNA: TGTGCCAGCAGCGTTTTCCTAGCATCCCGCACAGATACGCAGTATTTT

V: TRBV11-2
size: NA
J: TRBJ2-1
D: TRBD2
CDR3: CASSLDRGLDPFF
DNA: TGTGCCAGCAGCTTAGATCGGGGACTAGATCCGTTCTTC

V: TRBV9
size: NA
J: TRBJ2-2
D: TRBD1
CDR3: CASSPRQGLNTGELFF
DNA: TGTGCCAGCAGCCCTCGACAGGGGTTGAACACCGGGGAGCTGTTTTTT

V: TRBV11-1
size: NA
J: TRBJ2-5
D: NA
CDR3: CASGYGETQYF
DNA: TGTGCCAGCGGCTACGGGGAGACCCAGTACTTC

V: TRBV29-1
size: NA
J: TRBJ2-6
D: TRBD2
CDR3: CSVRGGNSGANVLTF
DNA: TGCAGCGTCCGGGGAGGGAACTCTGGGGCCAACGTCCTGACTTTC

V: TRBV29-1
size: NA
J: TRBJ2-1
D: NA
CDR3: CSVGTRSYNEQFF
DNA: TGCAGCGTGGGGACACGATCCTACAATGAGCAGTTCTTC

V: TRBV6-5
size: NA
J: TRBJ2-5
D: NA
CDR3: CASRTQVAETQYF
DNA: TGTGCCAGCAGAACCCAGGTTGCGGAGACCCAGTACTTC

V: TRBV15
size: NA
J: TRBJ1-3
D: TRBD1
CDR3: CATSRDRTGNTIYF
DNA: TGTGCCACCAGCAGGGACAGGACTGGAAACACCATATATTTT

V: TRBV29-1
size: once
J: TRBJ2-5
D: NA
CDR3: CSVGTEATQYF
DNA: TGCAGCGTTGGAACAGAAGCGACCCAGTACTTC

V: TRBV5-1
size: once
J: TRBJ2-5
D: TRBD2
CDR3: CASSRLGGGQETQYF
DNA: TGCGCCAGCAGCAGGCTAGGCGGGGGACAAGAGACCCAGTACTTC

V: TRBV4-1
size: NA
J: TRBJ1-2
D: NA
CDR3: CASSDRSKNYGYTF
DNA: TGCGCCAGCAGCGACAGAAGCAAGAACTATGGCTACACCTTC

V: TRBV11-3
size: NA
J: TRBJ2-2
D: NA
CDR3: CASSLRMSTDRAGELFF
DNA: TGTGCCAGCAGCTTAAGAATGTCAACAGATCGCGCCGGGGAGCTGTTTTTT

V: TRBV5-1
size: NA
J: TRBJ2-1
D: NA
CDR3: CASSFSAVLGSEQFF
DNA: TGCGCCAGCAGCTTCTCGGCGGTGCTAGGCAGTGAGCAGTTCTTC

V: TRBV2
size: NA
J: TRBJ1-3
D: NA
CDR3: CASSELYSGNTIYF
DNA: TGTGCCAGCAGTGAACTATACTCTGGAAACACCATATATTTT

V: TRBV10-3
size: NA
J: TRBJ1-2
D: NA
CDR3: CAISGGPVYTF
DNA: TGTGCCATCAGTGGTGGTCCCGTCTACACCTTC

V: TRBV4-1
size: NA
J: TRBJ2-7
D: TRBD2
CDR3: CASSQERGLAGGKYEQYF
DNA: TGCGCCAGCAGCCAAGAGAGGGGACTAGCGGGAGGGAAATACGAGCAGTACTTC

V: TRBV5-1
size: NA
J: TRBJ2-2
D: NA
CDR3: CASSLAQHTGELFF
DNA: TGCGCCAGCAGCTTGGCCCAACATACCGGGGAGCTGTTTTTT

V: TRBV7-9
size: NA
J: TRBJ1-4
D: NA
CDR3: CASSHRAGRRARGEKLFF
DNA: TGTGCCAGCAGCCATAGAGCGGGACGTCGTGCCAGAGGGGAAAAACTGTTTTTT

V: TRBV23-1
size: NA
J: TRBJ2-7
D: TRBD2
CDR3: CASSPERGGLQYF
DNA: TGCGCCAGCAGTCCCGAACGGGGGGGGTTGCAGTACTTC

V: TRBV14
size: NA
J: TRBJ2-2
D: NA
CDR3: CASSQLRGTRNTGELFF
DNA: TGTGCCAGCAGCCAACTAAGGGGGACTCGGAACACCGGGGAGCTGTTTTTT

V: TRBV18
size: NA
J: TRBJ2-5
D: NA
CDR3: CASSPGIQETQYF
DNA: TGTGCCAGCTCACCAGGAATCCAAGAGACCCAGTACTTC

V: TRBV4-1
size: NA
J: TRBJ2-1
D: NA
CDR3: CASSQRGAYNEQFF
DNA: TGCGCCAGCAGCCAACGGGGGGCTTACAATGAGCAGTTCTTC

V: TRBV25-1
size: NA
J: TRBJ2-7
D: NA
CDR3: CASSESGLGEQYF
DNA: TGTGCCAGCAGTGAATCCGGGCTCGGCGAGCAGTACTTC

V: TRBV30
size: NA
J: TRBJ1-1
D: NA
CDR3: CAWKGGPPTDTEAFF
DNA: TGTGCCTGGAAAGGGGGGCCACCTACGGACACTGAAGCTTTCTTT

V: TRBV6-6
size: NA
J: TRBJ1-5
D: NA
CDR3: CASSYKAGPNQPQHF
DNA: TGTGCCAGCAGTTACAAAGCAGGTCCTAATCAGCCCCAGCATTTT

V: TRBV29-1
size: NA
J: TRBJ2-7
D: NA
CDR3: CSVGYPGAYEQYF
DNA: TGCAGCGTTGGTTACCCAGGGGCCTACGAGCAGTACTTC

V: TRBV2
size: NA
J: TRBJ2-1
D: TRBD2
CDR3: CASSERVSGRTSLRNEQFF
DNA: TGTGCCAGCAGTGAAAGAGTTAGCGGGAGGACCTCATTGCGCAATGAGCAGTTCTTC

V: TRBV5-1
size: once
J: TRBJ2-1
D: TRBD2
CDR3: CASSAPTSGGLGRSYNEQFF
DNA: TGCGCCAGCAGCGCCCCGACTAGCGGGGGGCTCGGGAGGTCCTACAATGAGCAGTTCTTC

V: TRBV5-6
size: NA
J: TRBJ2-5
D: TRBD2
CDR3: CASSLRGGLAGAVTQYF
DNA: TGTGCCAGCAGCTTGAGAGGTGGGCTAGCGGGAGCCGTGACCCAGTACTTC

V: TRBV11-2
size: NA
J: TRBJ2-7
D: TRBD2
CDR3: CASSPTRDYELRQYF
DNA: TGTGCCAGCAGCCCCACCCGGGACTATGAACTTCGGCAGTACTTC

V: TRBV7-6
size: NA
J: TRBJ1-1
D: NA
CDR3: CASSLRGSNTEAFF
DNA: TGTGCCAGCAGCTTGAGGGGCTCAAACACTGAAGCTTTCTTT

V: TRBV6-6
size: NA
J: TRBJ2-4
D: NA
CDR3: CASSSNSGTSQYF
DNA: TGTGCCAGCAGTTCTAACTCCGGGACATCCCAGTACTTC

V: TRBV19
size: NA
J: TRBJ1-6
D: NA
CDR3: CASSIRQGGRISSPLHF
DNA: TGTGCCAGTAGTATCCGGCAGGGAGGAAGAATTAGTTCACCCCTCCACTTT